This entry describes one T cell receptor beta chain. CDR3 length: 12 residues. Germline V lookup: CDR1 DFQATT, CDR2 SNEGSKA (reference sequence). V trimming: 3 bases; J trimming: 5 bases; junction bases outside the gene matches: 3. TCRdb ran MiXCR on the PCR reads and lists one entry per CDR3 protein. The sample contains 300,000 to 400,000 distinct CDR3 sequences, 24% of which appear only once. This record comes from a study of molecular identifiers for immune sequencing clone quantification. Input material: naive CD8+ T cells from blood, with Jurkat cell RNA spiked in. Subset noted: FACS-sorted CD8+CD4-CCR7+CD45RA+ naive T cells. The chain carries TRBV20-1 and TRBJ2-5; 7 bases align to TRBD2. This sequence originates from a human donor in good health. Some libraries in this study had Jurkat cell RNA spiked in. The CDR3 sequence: CSASGEGETQYF. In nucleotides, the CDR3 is TGCAGTGCTAGCGGGGAGGGTGAGACCCAGTACTTC.